A selection of T cell receptor beta chains follows, all from one sample in a study of vaccination and CD4 T cells after COVID-19. These TCRs are of unknown antigen specificity. TCRdb reprocessed the PCR reads via MiXCR and lists one record per CDR3 protein. The sample comprises more than 8,000 distinct CDR3 sequences, over 60% of which are singletons, and under 9.5% rests with the top ten. Sequenced sample: CD4+ T cells from blood, cultured in vitro. The receptor set was obtained from a human donor who had recovered from COVID-19. The CDR3 runs from the conserved cysteine through the conserved F or W. Each record gives: CDR3 protein, CDR3 DNA, CDR3 length, clone size, V gene, D gene, J gene. A D gene is named only where the DNA matches it firmly. Not every row has a clone size; where given, it reads once, few, many or a size class.

cdr3_aa: CASSLVGKPMNTEAFF; cdr3_nt: TGTGCCAGCAGCTTAGTGGGCAAACCGATGAACACTGAAGCTTTCTTT; cdr3_length: 16; clone_size: NA; v_call: TRBV7-2; d_call: NA; j_call: TRBJ1-1
cdr3_aa: CASSLGRLNQPQHF; cdr3_nt: TGTGCCAGCAGCTTAGGTAGGCTGAATCAGCCCCAGCATTTT; cdr3_length: 14; clone_size: NA; v_call: TRBV7-2; d_call: NA; j_call: TRBJ1-5
cdr3_aa: CSARGDSGSLETQYF; cdr3_nt: TGCAGTGCTAGAGGCGATAGCGGGAGCTTGGAGACCCAGTACTTC; cdr3_length: 15; clone_size: NA; v_call: TRBV20-1; d_call: TRBD2; j_call: TRBJ2-5
cdr3_aa: CASSRDRANSPLHF; cdr3_nt: TGTGCCAGCTCACGGGACAGGGCTAATTCACCCCTCCACTTT; cdr3_length: 14; clone_size: NA; v_call: TRBV18; d_call: TRBD1; j_call: TRBJ1-6
cdr3_aa: CASSPRTGGNYGYTF; cdr3_nt: TGTGCCAGTAGTCCCCGGACAGGGGGCAACTATGGCTACACCTTC; cdr3_length: 15; clone_size: NA; v_call: TRBV19; d_call: TRBD1; j_call: TRBJ1-2
cdr3_aa: CSVGSGRTEAFF; cdr3_nt: TGCAGCGTTGGTTCAGGGCGAACTGAAGCTTTCTTT; cdr3_length: 12; clone_size: NA; v_call: TRBV29-1; d_call: NA; j_call: TRBJ1-1
cdr3_aa: CASRSGQNYGYTF; cdr3_nt: TGTGCCAGTAGGTCGGGACAGAACTATGGCTACACCTTC; cdr3_length: 13; clone_size: NA; v_call: TRBV19; d_call: TRBD1; j_call: TRBJ1-2
cdr3_aa: CASSLAGAMEKLFF; cdr3_nt: TGTGCCAGCAGTCTCGCAGGGGCGATGGAAAAACTGTTTTTT; cdr3_length: 14; clone_size: NA; v_call: TRBV27; d_call: NA; j_call: TRBJ1-4
cdr3_aa: CASSLLQGAKVAPLHF; cdr3_nt: TGTGCCAGCAGCCTGTTGCAGGGGGCGAAGGTCGCACCCCTCCACTTT; cdr3_length: 16; clone_size: NA; v_call: TRBV7-9; d_call: TRBD1; j_call: TRBJ1-6
cdr3_aa: CASSLAGTPGRQYF; cdr3_nt: TGTGCCAGCAGCTTAGCCGGGACTCCCGGTAGGCAGTACTTC; cdr3_length: 14; clone_size: NA; v_call: TRBV5-4; d_call: NA; j_call: TRBJ2-7
cdr3_aa: CASSRGVITEAFF; cdr3_nt: TGTGCCAGCTCCAGGGGAGTGATCACTGAAGCTTTCTTT; cdr3_length: 13; clone_size: NA; v_call: TRBV6-1; d_call: NA; j_call: TRBJ1-1
cdr3_aa: CASSGRTSNQPQHF; cdr3_nt: TGTGCCAGCAGCGGGCGGACTAGCAATCAGCCCCAGCATTTT; cdr3_length: 14; clone_size: NA; v_call: TRBV7-8; d_call: NA; j_call: TRBJ1-5
cdr3_aa: CSAKPGNTGELFF; cdr3_nt: TGCAGTGCAAAGCCGGGGAACACCGGGGAGCTGTTTTTT; cdr3_length: 13; clone_size: NA; v_call: TRBV20-1; d_call: NA; j_call: TRBJ2-2
cdr3_aa: CAISDSGSGIPSYEQYF; cdr3_nt: TGTGCCATCAGTGATTCGGGGTCGGGGATCCCCTCCTACGAGCAGTACTTC; cdr3_length: 17; clone_size: NA; v_call: TRBV10-3; d_call: NA; j_call: TRBJ2-7
cdr3_aa: CASSYGAEKLFF; cdr3_nt: TGTGCCAGCAGTTACGGGGCCGAAAAACTGTTTTTT; cdr3_length: 12; clone_size: once; v_call: TRBV6-5; d_call: NA; j_call: TRBJ1-4
cdr3_aa: CATSAKGYEQYF; cdr3_nt: TGTGCCACCAGTGCAAAGGGCTACGAGCAGTACTTC; cdr3_length: 12; clone_size: NA; v_call: TRBV24-1; d_call: NA; j_call: TRBJ2-7
cdr3_aa: CSAIKAGRMMSSYNEQFF; cdr3_nt: TGCAGTGCTATAAAAGCGGGCCGGATGATGAGCTCCTACAATGAGCAGTTCTTC; cdr3_length: 18; clone_size: NA; v_call: TRBV20-1; d_call: NA; j_call: TRBJ2-1
cdr3_aa: CSANPGTPWAEAFF; cdr3_nt: TGCAGTGCTAACCCTGGGACTCCCTGGGCTGAAGCTTTCTTT; cdr3_length: 14; clone_size: NA; v_call: TRBV20-1; d_call: NA; j_call: TRBJ1-1
cdr3_aa: CASSPSGSSYNEQFF; cdr3_nt: TGTGCCAGCAGTCCCAGCGGGAGCTCCTACAATGAGCAGTTCTTC; cdr3_length: 15; clone_size: NA; v_call: TRBV6-1; d_call: TRBD2; j_call: TRBJ2-1
cdr3_aa: CSARVRASSYNEQFF; cdr3_nt: TGCAGTGCTAGAGTACGGGCTAGCTCCTACAATGAGCAGTTCTTC; cdr3_length: 15; clone_size: NA; v_call: TRBV20-1; d_call: NA; j_call: TRBJ2-1
cdr3_aa: CASSLAVVAGTYEQYF; cdr3_nt: TGCGCCAGCAGCTTGGCCGTAGTAGCGGGAACCTACGAGCAGTACTTC; cdr3_length: 16; clone_size: NA; v_call: TRBV5-1; d_call: TRBD2; j_call: TRBJ2-7
cdr3_aa: CSAREPGTGFSPLHF; cdr3_nt: TGCAGTGCTAGAGAACCCGGGACAGGGTTTTCACCCCTCCACTTT; cdr3_length: 15; clone_size: NA; v_call: TRBV20-1; d_call: TRBD1; j_call: TRBJ1-6
cdr3_aa: CASRVTGTSFEQYF; cdr3_nt: TGTGCCAGCAGGGTAACCGGGACTAGCTTCGAGCAGTACTTC; cdr3_length: 14; clone_size: NA; v_call: TRBV6-1; d_call: TRBD2; j_call: TRBJ2-7
cdr3_aa: CASSFILGSSYEQYF; cdr3_nt: TGTGCCAGCAGTTTCATACTTGGTAGCTCCTACGAGCAGTACTTC; cdr3_length: 15; clone_size: NA; v_call: TRBV28; d_call: NA; j_call: TRBJ2-7
cdr3_aa: CASSFVAGTNQETQYF; cdr3_nt: TGTGCCAGCAGCTTCGTAGCGGGGACGAACCAAGAGACCCAGTACTTC; cdr3_length: 16; clone_size: NA; v_call: TRBV6-1; d_call: TRBD2; j_call: TRBJ2-5
cdr3_aa: CASSVRPGSRGNQPQHF; cdr3_nt: TGTGCCAGTAGTGTGAGACCGGGGTCAAGGGGCAATCAGCCCCAGCATTTT; cdr3_length: 17; clone_size: NA; v_call: TRBV19; d_call: NA; j_call: TRBJ1-5
cdr3_aa: CASSLGTEQYF; cdr3_nt: TGTGCCAGCAGCTTAGGGACCGAGCAGTACTTC; cdr3_length: 11; clone_size: few; v_call: TRBV7-2; d_call: NA; j_call: TRBJ2-7
cdr3_aa: CSARDPGGQGVRQPQHF; cdr3_nt: TGCAGTGCTAGAGACCCCGGAGGACAGGGGGTACGTCAGCCCCAGCATTTT; cdr3_length: 17; clone_size: few; v_call: TRBV20-1; d_call: TRBD1; j_call: TRBJ1-5
cdr3_aa: CASSLGLNYGYTF; cdr3_nt: TGTGCCAGCAGCCTGGGACTGAACTATGGCTACACCTTC; cdr3_length: 13; clone_size: NA; v_call: TRBV14; d_call: NA; j_call: TRBJ1-2
cdr3_aa: CASSYSEGLATGELFF; cdr3_nt: TGTGCCAGCAGTTACTCGGAGGGACTAGCGACCGGGGAGCTGTTTTTT; cdr3_length: 16; clone_size: medium-sized; v_call: TRBV6-5; d_call: TRBD2; j_call: TRBJ2-2
cdr3_aa: CASAPSRNTEAFF; cdr3_nt: TGTGCCAGCGCCCCCTCGCGAAACACTGAAGCTTTCTTT; cdr3_length: 13; clone_size: NA; v_call: TRBV28; d_call: NA; j_call: TRBJ1-1